This T cell receptor (beta chain) emerged from a study of cytomegalovirus exposure and HLA in healthy donors (dated by TCRdb to the late 2010s). With respect to the entire study: An earlier analysis of 587 of the donors reported 250 to 300 Gb of sequence data and some 120 million unique TCR beta sequences from 150 million to 200 million T cells. An early release that covered roughly 600 HLA-typed donors contained 250 to 350 gigabases of sequencing data and about 93 million unique TCR sequences. Of the 300 to 500 genotyped donors, 75% to 85% were placed in the genetic ancestry cluster associated with self-reported Caucasian donors. The study aimed to test whether cataloging public T cell receptors could reveal signatures of past pathogen exposure. Using immunosequencing, the study profiled T cell repertoires from 640 or so subjects and related those repertoires to cytomegalovirus serostatus. Along with the roughly 670-subject first cohort, a separate validation cohort of over a hundred different subjects was used. The study combined high-throughput TCR immunosequencing, statistical association of individual TCRs with disease status, and machine learning to predict cytomegalovirus infection status. A later analysis re-analyzed previously published TCR beta repertoires from roughly 630 donors and added high-resolution HLA genotyping to study TCR occurrence patterns. The later analysis used no new phenotypic data to find candidate immune exposures, relying instead on TCR beta sequences and their occurrence across donors. An earlier analysis of nearly 600 of the donors applied high-throughput TCR beta sequencing to assess whether each TCR beta V gene segment acted as functional or pseudogenic. Donor age, sex, ethnicity and CMV serostatus were compiled alongside the repertoire data. A later genetic analysis took genome-wide SNP genotypes for about 65% of the roughly 670 donors and used that subset as a discovery cohort. All discovery cohort repertoires had been generated on a single sequencing platform. HLA typing included class I and class II loci at four-digit resolution. Typing coverage differed by locus: A, B, C, DRB1 and DQB1 were typed in roughly 620-630 donors, DQA1 in 522, DPA1 in approximately 610, and DPB1 in about 450. A handful of DR-DQ haplotypes were handled as single units for association and clustering because linkage in the cohort was strong. On average, roughly 240,000 unique TCR beta nucleotide sequences were sequenced per donor among more than 350 genotyped donors of the cohort, with about 17% of those sequences being non-productive. Points the paper makes about the study in general: The study gave a list of under 200 TCR beta chains associated with cytomegalovirus. In a later analysis, TCR association rates were found to vary across HLA loci, with the most associated TCRs seen for DRB1 alleles and the fewest for HLA-C alleles. Specific HLA alleles were associated with 16,951 TCR beta sequences at a false discovery rate of 0.05 in a later analysis. Because counts were too low, seventeen rarely observed V segments, including chromosome 9 orphons, were left out of the earlier analysis of some 640 of the donors. When HLA alleles, especially DR and DQ, strongly co-occurred, TCR associations were difficult to assign to individual alleles. Because HLA typing was unavailable for some donors at each locus, only the typed subset was used in association tests. An earlier analysis of roughly 570 of the donors showed that most TCR beta V segments appeared in productive rearrangements either about 90% or about 30% of the time, which broadly matched IMGT annotations. In this cohort, only TCR beta chains were sequenced, and detectable features were limited by the absence of alpha or paired-chain data. According to the authors, the approach could potentially be generalized to other disease states and immunological phenotypes. Most TCR sequences were seen in very few donors, while some public TCRs were found in many individuals. The classifier was reported to diagnose cytomegalovirus status with high specificity and sensitivity in both the original and validation cohorts. In vitro tests confirmed that a few of the cytomegalovirus-associated TCR beta chains recognize cytomegalovirus antigens. CMV serostatus was the only immune exposure information available for the cohort. The 87-base-pair reads could not distinguish some IMGT-functional V segments, including TRBV6-2 and TRBV6-3, so those segments were excluded. Compared with equally common non-associated chains, HLA-associated TCR beta chains in a later analysis were more clonally expanded and had lower generation probabilities. Several of the top co-occurrence clusters appeared to be linked to parvovirus B19, influenza, CMV and Epstein-Barr virus, according to a later analysis. An association between a missense DCLRE1C variant and V-gene and J-gene trimming of TCR beta chains was found in a later genetic analysis and replicated in an independent cohort. Sequencing depth was assumed to be roughly uniform across donors in the presence/absence analyses, though that assumption may not hold. According to a later analysis, most CMV-associated TCR beta chains appeared to be HLA-restricted, and the HLA associations seemed to be driven largely by CMV exposure. In a later genetic analysis, fewer N-insertions in productive TCRs were reported among donors in an Asian-associated ancestry cluster than the approximately 630-donor mean. A cluster of highly shared sequence variants was judged likely to represent a technical artifact of the sequencing pipeline. A further reported finding was that TCR beta sequences accurately predicted the HLA-A and HLA-B alleles for most subjects in the first cohort. Linkage disequilibrium might explain the correlated functional status among segregating V segments, but an unknown experimental factor could not be excluded.

The protocol used for the library was the immunoSEQ multiplex PCR assay. The multiplex PCR relied on a mix of 60 forward primers for TCR Vbeta segments and 13 reverse primers for TCR Jbeta segments. The CDR3 region of rearranged TCR beta genes was amplified from genomic DNA by a multiplex PCR assay. The amplified TCR beta libraries were sequenced on the Illumina HiSeq System as 87-base-pair reads. The authors' analysis ran thus. In a later analysis, approximately 74 million unique TCR beta chains were counted across the roughly 670 repertoires, and about 10 million of these chains were shared by at least two donors. Raw reads were error-corrected and collapsed into unique sequences with a nearest-neighbor algorithm that merged closely related sequences to remove PCR and sequencing errors. Alignment of CDR3 sequences to IMGT reference sequences was used to assign V, D and J gene segments. For a sequence to be retained, a match of at least six nucleotides to both a V gene segment and a J gene segment was required. A rearrangement was called productive if the CDR3 had no stop codons and remained in frame with V and J, and every other rearrangement was called non-productive. CDR3 was defined according to IMGT convention as the region running from the second conserved V-encoded cysteine to the conserved J-encoded phenylalanine. Sequences without an unambiguous match to a single V gene segment were excluded from the earlier analysis of over 500 of the donors. In an earlier analysis of 500 to 750 of the donors, V segments were called functional above 56.7% productive rearrangements and were called segregating when the between-donor standard deviation exceeded 5%. To diagnose cytomegalovirus status from the catalog of TCR beta chain sequences, a statistical classification framework was built. A later analysis assigned V and J genes by comparing TCR nucleotide sequences with IMGT/GENE-DB human TR gene sequences. Using the TCRdist pipeline, a later analysis assigned CDR3 sequences along with most-parsimonious VDJ recombination scenarios. In a later analysis, every TCR beta chain was defined by the combination of its CDR3 amino acid sequence and its V-gene family, and reads without a unique V-gene family were dropped. As a way to deal with suspected cross-contamination and a sequencing artifact, a later analysis dropped 592 nucleotide sequences that were highly shared and had low generation probability. A later analysis calculated a clonal expansion index for each public chain from normalized within-repertoire ranks of inferred template counts. A later analysis computed generation probabilities with a VDJ recombination model fitted to out-of-frame rearrangements, and checked the results against IGoR. In a later analysis, hypergeometric tests were used to score TCR-TCR, TCR-HLA and TCR-CMV co-occurrence, with a repertoire-size bias correction applied to TCR pairs. False discovery rates were estimated in a later analysis by permuting HLA or CMV assignments 20 times. In a later analysis, co-occurring TCRs were grouped using DBSCAN, and TCRdist sequence similarity was added for clustering within HLA-allele-positive subsets. For co-occurrence clustering, repertoires with fewer than 30,000 or more than 120,000 public chains were excluded, along with 5 or 6 repertoires with anomalous nucleotide sharing. Here the immuneACCESS table is served through TCRdb, limited to in-frame sequences with V and J called. Missing clones are a known gap in these copies; in checked studies unresolved V genes cover under half, and the rest lacks a known reason. That table is the source of V, J and clone size, and D and trimming were worked out from the DNA. The sample data list about 120,000 clones, and about 74% of these were observed just once. The ten largest clones add up to around 4.9% of the sample.

With regard to this clone: The clone's antigen remains unknown. It has no much larger one-base neighbor in the sample; base qualities were not kept.

CDR1 and CDR2, per the germline V gene (reference sequence), are LNHNV and YYDKDF. From its cysteine to its phenylalanine, the CDR3 spans 16 amino acids. CDR3 DNA is the only sequence kept; it has 48 bases, read in frame from the first base. The cohort consisted of 650 to 850 healthy bone marrow donors. At the time of sampling, every cohort member was nominally healthy, though immune exposures that went unrecorded were likely present. The donor was CMV seropositive and was included in the group of 300 or so seropositive cohort members. Every donor gave a peripheral blood sample, and the peripheral blood mononuclear cells from that sample were used for TCR beta sequencing. Genomic DNA was extracted from the blood cell samples with the Qiagen DNeasy Blood Extraction Kit.

Sequenced: PBMCs. The chain was built from TRBV15 and TRBJ2-5; a stretch of 11 junction bases matches TRBD1. The last part of the DNA fits TRBJ2-7 better; the J call may be wrong. This TCR was sampled from a man aged 25-45 years in good health and CMV-seropositive. The nucleotide sequence reads as follows: TGTGCCACCAGCAGTGGACAGGGGGCCTCGTTCTACGAGCAGTACTTC. It translates as CATSSGQGASFYEQYF.